This is a list of T cell receptor beta chains from one sample in a study of blood T cell repertoires in COVID-19. The assay was immunoSEQ multiplex PCR, and TCRdb's table has in-frame clones only and misses some. The data contain about 160,000 clones, about 80% of them singletons. Sequenced sample: peripheral blood. These receptors all come from a man aged 65-85 years with acute or convalescent COVID-19. Both conserved end residues are part of each CDR3. Each record gives: J gene, V gene, D gene, clone size, CDR3 DNA, CDR3 protein. A D gene is named only where the DNA matches it firmly. Only some rows state a clone size, as once, few, many or a class for expanded clones.

TRBJ2-5,TRBV5-1,TRBD1,NA,TGCGCCAGCAGCTTGGTAGGAGGCAGGGGGCTACGAGAGACCCAGTACTTC,CASSLVGGRGLRETQYF
TRBJ2-7,TRBV12-3/TRBV12-4,TRBD1,many,TGTGCCAGCAGTTCGACAGGGGGCAACGAGCAGTACTTC,CASSSTGGNEQYF
TRBJ1-2,TRBV29-1,TRBD1,NA,TGCAGCGCCACGGAAACAGGGGGCAGTGGCTACACCTTC,CSATETGGSGYTF
TRBJ2-7,TRBV5-1,TRBD2,NA,TGCGCCAGCGGGACTAGCGGGAGAAACGAGCAGTACTTC,CASGTSGRNEQYF
TRBJ2-3,TRBV29-1,NA,NA,TGCAGCGTTGAGGCCAGTTGGAGCACAGATACGCAGTATTTT,CSVEASWSTDTQYF
TRBJ2-2,TRBV4-2,TRBD2,NA,TGTGCCAGCAGCCAAGGCACTAGCGGGGGGGTAACCGGGGAGCTGTTTTTT,CASSQGTSGGVTGELFF
TRBJ1-3,TRBV5-8,TRBD1,NA,TGTGCCAGCAGCTTGGCCCGACAGGGTGCGGGAAACACCATATATTTT,CASSLARQGAGNTIYF
TRBJ2-1,TRBV3-1/TRBV3-2,NA,NA,TGTGCCAGCAGCCAGGGCAGGACTTTCAATGAGCAGTTCTTC,CASSQGRTFNEQFF
TRBJ1-2,TRBV12-3/TRBV12-4,NA,NA,TGTGCCAGCACCGTGACTCCGGGGTATGGCTACACCTTC,CASTVTPGYGYTF
TRBJ2-7,TRBV3-1/TRBV3-2,TRBD2,NA,TGTGCCAGCAGCCAATTGGGACTAGCGGGTTCCTCCTACGAGCAGTACTTC,CASSQLGLAGSSYEQYF
TRBJ1-2,TRBV5-6,NA,NA,TGTGCCAGCAGCCGGTCGGACTGGCCTACCCGGTATGGCTACACCTTC,CASSRSDWPTRYGYTF
TRBJ1-2,TRBV19,NA,NA,TGTGCCAGTAGTATGCAGTATGGCTACACCTTC,CASSMQYGYTF
TRBJ2-7,TRBV10-1,TRBD2,once,TGCGCCAGCAGTGAGTCGACTTCTAGCGGGAGGGTCTACGAGCAGTACTTC,CASSESTSSGRVYEQYF
TRBJ1-2,TRBV28,TRBD1,NA,TGTGCCAGCAGTTTCCCCGGGACAGGAGATGGCTACACCTTC,CASSFPGTGDGYTF
TRBJ1-5,TRBV10-2,NA,NA,TGCGCCAGCAGTCCCACGTCAGGTCTCAATCAGCCCCAGCATTTT,CASSPTSGLNQPQHF
TRBJ2-7,TRBV7-9,TRBD1,NA,TGTGCCAGCAGCTTTACCGGGACAGGGGTCTACGAGCAGTACTTC,CASSFTGTGVYEQYF
TRBJ1-2,TRBV29-1,NA,NA,TGCAGCGTTGAGCTCTCGGGGGTGATCTTC,CSVELSGVIF
TRBJ2-7,TRBV6-6,TRBD1,NA,TGTGCCAGCAGCGTCCCCGGACAGGGGTGGACGTACGAGCAGTACTTC,CASSVPGQGWTYEQYF
TRBJ2-7,TRBV3-1/TRBV3-2,NA,NA,TGTGCCAGCAGCCAGACAGACTACGAGCAGTACTTC,CASSQTDYEQYF
TRBJ2-5,TRBV5-1,NA,NA,TGCGCCAGCAGGACTAACGGGGAGACCCAGTACTTC,CASRTNGETQYF
TRBJ1-2,TRBV24-1,TRBD1,NA,TGTGCCACCAGTGATTGGGGCCGACAGGGGGCATGGTATGGCTACACCTTC,CATSDWGRQGAWYGYTF
TRBJ1-5,TRBV28,NA,NA,TGTGCCAGCCTGGGAGGGTACAATCAGCCCCAGCATTTT,CASLGGYNQPQHF
TRBJ2-1,TRBV7-9,TRBD2,medium-sized,TGTGCCAGCAGCGAGAGTAGCGGGAGGGGATACAATGAGCAGTTCTTC,CASSESSGRGYNEQFF
TRBJ1-1,TRBV18,TRBD1,NA,TGTGCCAGCTCACCAACGGGACAGGTAAGGGGCACTGAAGCTTTCTTT,CASSPTGQVRGTEAFF
TRBJ2-7,TRBV4-2,NA,NA,TGTGCCAGCAGCCAGTCAGACAGTTCCTACGAGCAGTACTTC,CASSQSDSSYEQYF
TRBJ1-5,TRBV19,NA,NA,TGTGCCACCGCAGGGGCAAATCAGCCCCAGCATTTT,CATAGANQPQHF
TRBJ1-1,TRBV6-6,TRBD1,NA,TGTGCCAGCAGTTACTCCCAGGGGGTGACTGAAGCTTTCTTT,CASSYSQGVTEAFF
TRBJ2-3,TRBV11-1,NA,NA,TGTGCCAGCAGCTTATTTCAGGGAAATGTAGATACGCAGTATTTT,CASSLFQGNVDTQYF
TRBJ2-2,TRBV3-1/TRBV3-2,TRBD2,NA,TGTGCCAGCAGCCAAGGACTAGCGGGAGCGAACACCGGGGAGCTGTTTTTT,CASSQGLAGANTGELFF
TRBJ2-6,TRBV9,NA,NA,TGTGGAAGCGGGCGGGGTTCTGGGGCCAACGTCCTGACTTTC,CGSGRGSGANVLTF
TRBJ2-3,TRBV9,TRBD2,once,TGTGCCAGCAGCGATAGCGGGGGGGCCAGTGATACGCAGTATTTT,CASSDSGGASDTQYF
TRBJ1-4,TRBV6-6,NA,NA,TGTGCTACGCGGGCGGCTAATGAAAAACTGTTTTTT,CATRAANEKLFF
TRBJ2-3,TRBV27,NA,few,TGTGCCAGCAAAGGGCAGTTGGGGGCCTTAAACACAGATACGCAGTATTTT,CASKGQLGALNTDTQYF
TRBJ1-2,TRBV3-1/TRBV3-2,NA,NA,TGTGCCAGCAGCCAAGATGTTAGGGGCAATGGCTACACCTTC,CASSQDVRGNGYTF
TRBJ1-1,TRBV6-5,NA,NA,TGTGCCAGCAGTTACTCAGGGGGGGAGGGAGCTTTCTTT,CASSYSGGEGAFF
TRBJ2-5,TRBV28,TRBD2,NA,TGTGCCAGCAGGGGGGGCCTAGCGGGTGTTGTTGGGACCCAGTACTTC,CASRGGLAGVVGTQYF
TRBJ2-1,TRBV2,NA,NA,TGTGCCAGCAGCGAAATGCCGGGGAGCTCCTACAATGAGCAGTTCTTC,CASSEMPGSSYNEQFF
TRBJ2-7,TRBV6-5,TRBD2,NA,TGTGCCAGCAGTTACTCGGCGTCTAGCGGCTCCTACGAGCAGTACTTC,CASSYSASSGSYEQYF
TRBJ1-2,TRBV24-1,TRBD1,NA,TGTGCCACCAGTGATTCTGACAGGGCTGAAGACAACTATGGCTACACCTTC,CATSDSDRAEDNYGYTF
TRBJ1-2,TRBV5-4,TRBD1,NA,TGTGCCAGCAGCGGGAGAGGGGGCGCTCAGTATGGCTACACCTTC,CASSGRGGAQYGYTF
TRBJ2-1,TRBV5-1,TRBD2,once,TGCGCCAGCAGCTTGGGGACTAGCGGGCGGTACAATGAGCAGTTCTTC,CASSLGTSGRYNEQFF
TRBJ2-3,TRBV12-5,NA,NA,TGTGCTAGTGGTTCCTCGGGTGCAGATACGCAGTATTTT,CASGSSGADTQYF
TRBJ2-5,TRBV24-1,TRBD2,NA,TGTGCCACCAGTGACCCCGGGACTAGCGGGAGTCGCGAGACCCAGTACTTC,CATSDPGTSGSRETQYF
TRBJ1-6,TRBV15,NA,NA,TGTGCCACCAGCAGAGTAGTACAGTGGACTGTGTTAGCCCTCCACTTT,CATSRVVQWTVLALHF
TRBJ2-1,TRBV6-5,TRBD2,NA,TGTGCCAGCCAGGGTTGGCTAGCGGGAGTTGGAGAGCAGTTCTTC,CASQGWLAGVGEQFF
TRBJ1-2,TRBV5-1,TRBD1,NA,TGCGCCAGCAGCTTGGCGGGACAGGGGGCCGATTGGGGTGGCTACACCTTC,CASSLAGQGADWGGYTF
TRBJ1-6,TRBV7-7,NA,NA,TGTGCTAGCAGCTTGATCCAGGGAGGACTGATTTCACCCCTCCACTTT,CASSLIQGGLISPLHF